The clone carrying this T cell receptor beta chain was observed a handful of times. This specimen belongs to a study of shared clonotypes between healthy human individuals. At the level of the study: Those who served as donors were two women and a few men between the ages of 18 and 49.

Trimming shortened V by 5 bases and J by 6 bases, and 16 bases separated the two germline ends. Germline V lookup: CDR1 SQVTM, CDR2 ANQGSEA. The CDR3 extends over 13 amino acids. The test was conducted at deep level. Evenly divided among several immunoSEQ plates was the genomic DNA of each subset. Measured with immunoSEQ multiplex PCR; TCRdb has only the in-frame clones, and not every one. The sample contains about 1.1 million clones, approximately 80% of which appear only once. This chain connects TRBV29-1 to TRBJ1-1; D unclear. The sequence was collected from a man younger than 35 in good health. Some clones in this sample may be carry-over from other donors' samples. The sequenced sample was memory CD4+ T cells from PBMCs. Sample subset: CD45RA-negative fraction. The CDR3 reads CSVYTFSGAEAFF. CDR3 nucleotide sequence: TGCAGCGTTTACACGTTCAGCGGCGCTGAAGCTTTCTTT. Combining the CDR3 with reference TRBV29-1 and TRBJ1-1 gives the whole variable domain SAVISQKPSRDICQRGTSLTIQCQVDSQVTMMFWYRQQPGQSLTLIATANQGSEATYESGFVIDKFPISRPNLTFSTLTVSNMSPEDSSIYLCSVYTFSGAEAFFGQGTRLTVV.